This T cell receptor (beta chain) is from a study of beta chain features in type 1 diabetes. Sorted CD4+ subsets: naive, central memory, regulatory, stem cell-like memory (CD45RO/CCR7/CD25/CD127/CD95/CD27 panel). Expressed TCRB transcripts were sequenced because the isolated RNA had all been reverse transcribed beforehand. The repertoire was sequenced with immunoSEQ multiplex PCR; TCRdb's copy has only in-frame clones and lacks some. The sample lists hundreds of thousands of clones, less than 20% seen once, with around 0.095% in the top ten. Looked up from germline, CDR1 is GTSNPN and CDR2 is SVGIG (reference sequence). After removal of 8 bases from V and 5 bases from J, the junction contained 9 bases not matched to a gene. The CDR3 length is 13 residues.

This chain connects TRBV30 to TRBJ2-7; 10 nucleotides align to TRBD1. This TCR was recovered from a man younger than 35 in good health. The sample was naive CD4+ T cells from blood. The CDR3 DNA reads TGTGCCGGAAGGACAGGGGGGGTGCACGAGCAGTACTTC. It encodes CAGRTGGVHEQYF.